The sequence of this TCR beta chain was determined in a study of blood T cells in healthy people across ages (dated by TCRdb to the mid-2010s). As for the study more broadly: In model experiments, roughly one uniquely barcoded TCR beta cDNA molecule per two T cells was captured by template switching. Age-related changes in TCR beta repertoire diversity were measured in the study by deep sequencing normalized with unique cDNA molecular identifiers. Donors were grouped into four age groups: young (average roughly 17 years), middle-aged (less than 40), aged (around 60) and long-lived (around 80). Donors of different ages were randomly distributed across sequencing lanes to avoid experimental bias. The study analyzed two additional independent replicas of 1 million unique cDNA reads from the same blood draw for two donors, one aged 18 to 30 and one aged 80 or older. The research as a whole found: The percentage of naive T cells measured by flow cytometry correlated strongly with observed TCR beta diversity. Conclusive comparison of naive and antigen-experienced compartments was prevented by the profiling of bulk unsorted PBMCs. Estimates of total diversity based on one million sequenced T cells were considered lower bounds and underestimates. Compared with the aged group, more naive CD4+ T cells, fewer expanded clones and increased TCR diversity were shown by the long-lived group, suggesting age selection. The CMV infection status of donors was not known, potentially confounding age-related changes in expanded clonotypes. As age increased, observed TCR beta diversity per million T cells dropped in a roughly linear way, and a significant reduction was already evident by age 40.

The CDR3 numbers 17 residues from cysteine through phenylalanine. Kept here is only the CDR3 DNA, which spans 51 bases and is read in frame from base 1. The CDR1 and CDR2 encoded by the germline V gene (reference sequence) are LNHNV and YYDKDF. The V and J ends are trimmed by 1 base and 6 bases, leaving 20 bases between them. Library preparation was by 5' RACE. Sequencing relied on an Illumina HiSeq 2500. The second PCR ran for about 6 to 12 cycles and used a J-beta primer mix along with a sample-barcoded 5' primer. Each TCR beta cDNA molecule received a unique molecular identifier from a template-switch 5' adaptor carrying 12 random nucleotides. At least 2.5 million CDR3-containing paired-end reads were obtained from each sample. The Mint cDNA synthesis kit, primed by a TRBC-specific oligonucleotide, was used to synthesize first-strand cDNA from all RNA. After uracil-DNA glycosylase treatment, a first 18-cycle PCR used universal primers M1SS and BC2_uni_R on all cDNA. The original pipeline was this. For normalization, 1 million high-quality reads, each with a distinct molecular identifier, were randomly selected from each sample. Reads with shared molecular identifiers were discarded instead of being binned into consensus sequences. MiTCR, with a Q25 quality threshold and the strictest error-elimination algorithm, was used for CDR3 identification, clonotype clustering and error correction. A nonparametric unseen species model using Euler transformation provided a lower-bound estimate of total TCR beta diversity. TCRdb took the public reads, trimmed them with fastp at Q25, ran MiXCR for clone calling and kept in-frame beta chains. Every entry covers one CDR3 protein and lists the most common genes and DNA from its rows. These V and J calls rely on TCRdb rather than the paper's analysis. A total of 1,500,000 or so distinct CDR3 sequences appear in this sample, 42% of them only once. The ten largest clones take up over 3.5% of the sample.

The roughly 37 donors, aged roughly 6 to 95 years, were systemically healthy Caucasian individuals from Russia. Roughly 10 milliliters of peripheral blood were drawn from each donor into EDTA-treated Vacutainer tubes. Ficoll-Paque density-gradient centrifugation was used to isolate PBMCs, with at least 6.5 million obtained per sample. Total RNA, at least 6 micrograms per sample, was extracted from PBMCs with Trizol reagent. Naive CD45RAhigh/CD27high T cell percentages were measured by flow cytometry on a PBMC aliquot from every donor. To note about this clonotype: Its antigen target is currently unknown. No base quality information exists; no much larger clone differs at one position.

Sequencing was performed on blood. This sequence originates from a woman under 30 in good health. Rearrangement joined TRBV15 to TRBJ2-3, and perhaps TRBD2 as D gene, on 6 matching bases. The CDR3 protein: CATSRVRDSPDSDTQYF. The nucleotide sequence reads TGTGCCACCAGCAGAGTGCGGGACTCCCCGGACTCGGATACGCAGTATTTT.